This entry lists 18 T cell receptor beta chains sequenced from one sample in a study of shared clonotypes between healthy human individuals. Some clones are missing from TCRdb's copy, which holds only in-frame ones; the method was immunoSEQ multiplex PCR. The table has roughly 2 million clones, just under 95% seen once; the top ten hold approximately 1.2%. Positively selected for CCR7, the CD45RO-negative cells used as naive CD8 cells excluded terminally differentiated effector memory CD45RA+ cells. The material sequenced was naive CD8+ T cells sorted from blood. The receptors originated from a man aged 18 to 30 in good health.

This clone has only one observation. Different DNA sequences within this sample yield the same CDR3. The chain couples TRBV10-2 to TRBJ2-2; TRBD1 might be the D (5 bases). The CDR3 spans 14 residues. Per the germline V gene, CDR1 is WSHSY and CDR2 is SAAADI. V was trimmed by 5 bases and J by 1 base, leaving 8 bases between them. The CDR3 DNA reads TGCGCCAGCAGTACAGGCTTGAACACCGGGGAGCTGTTTTTT. Translating gives CASSTGLNTGELFF.

V is TRBV19 and J is TRBJ1-5; D is unresolved. The germline V and J ends were trimmed by 0 bases and 7 bases, with 13 bases remaining between them. The CDR3 consists of 15 residues. The germline CDR1 and CDR2 sequences are LNHDA and SQIVND (reference sequence). Here the CDR3 DNA reads TGTGCCAGTAGTATAGACATCACATCAAACCAGCCCCAGCATTTT. The encoded protein is CASSIDITSNQPQHF. Filled out from reference TRBV19 and TRBJ1-5, the complete variable domain reads DGGITQSPKYLFRKEGQNVTLSCEQNLNHDAMYWYRQDPGQGLRLIYYSQIVNDFQKGDIAEGYSVSREKKESFPLTVTSAQKNPTAFYLCASSIDITSNQPQHFGDGTRLSIL.

This clone has only one observation. The chain recombines TRBV4-3 with TRBJ1-2, with a weak D call TRBD1 (5 bases). The CDR3 contains 18 residues. CDR1 and CDR2 from the germline V gene are LGHNA and YSLEER. Trimming shortened V by 4 bases and J by 2 bases, and 23 bases separated the two germline ends. As DNA, the CDR3 is TGCGCCAGCAGCCCGGGGCCCGGACAAACTTCGGGGAACTATGGCTACACCTTC. Translating gives CASSPGPGQTSGNYGYTF.

The CDR3 here is CASSTWTDQETQYF. The CDR3 DNA sequence: TGTGCCAGCAGCACCTGGACGGACCAAGAGACCCAGTACTTC. The chain links TRBV7-2 to TRBJ2-5; D remains unclear. CDR3 size: 14 residues. Germline CDR1 SGHTA, CDR2 FQGNSA. Trimming took off 5 bases at V and 0 bases at J, with 10 bases between the two ends.

The V and J genes are TRBV7-9 and TRBJ2-3, with D unresolved. V was pared by 4 bases and J by 0 bases, with 14 bases between. CDR1 is SEHNR and CDR2 is FQNEAQ in the germline V gene (reference sequence). CDR3 size: 16 residues. The CDR3 reads CASSYTQTASTDTQYF. DNA of the CDR3: TGTGCCAGCAGCTACACTCAGACCGCTAGCACAGATACGCAGTATTTT. The variable domain in full, with the rest retrieved from reference TRBV7-9 and TRBJ2-3, is DTGVSQNPRHKITKRGQNVTFRCDPISEHNRLYWYRQTLGQGPEFLTYFQNEAQLEKSRLLSDRFSAERPKGSFSTLEIQRTEQGDSAMYLCASSYTQTASTDTQYFGPGTRLTVL.

The V and J genes are TRBV10-1 and TRBJ2-5; tentative D call: TRBD2 (6 bases). Germline-derived CDR1 and CDR2 are WNHNN and SYGVQD (reference sequence). The V end lost 9 bases, the J end lost 4 bases, and 15 bases lay between the germline ends. The CDR3 is 13 residues long. CDR3 coding DNA: TGCGCCAGGGAGGGACCCTACGTAGAGACCCAGTACTTC. Translation: CAREGPYVETQYF.

The CDR3 sequence: CASSPRDNEQFF. The CDR3 region has the DNA TGTGCCAGCAGCCCTAGAGACAATGAGCAGTTCTTC. This rearrangement joins TRBV5-4 to TRBJ2-1; D is ambiguous. The CDR3 contains 12 residues. V lost 4 bases, J lost 5 bases, and 7 bases lay in between. Germline V gives CDR1 SGHNT, CDR2 YYREEE (reference sequence). Filled out from reference TRBV5-4 and TRBJ2-1, the complete variable domain reads ETGVTQSPTHLIKTRGQQVTLRCSSQSGHNTVSWYQQALGQGPQFIFQYYREEENGRGNFPPRFSGLQFPNYSSELNVNALELDDSALYLCASSPRDNEQFFGPGTRLTVL.

CDR3 loop: CASSWAAQETQYF. As DNA, the CDR3 is TGTGCCAGTAGTTGGGCAGCACAAGAGACCCAGTACTTC. V and J are TRBV19 and TRBJ2-5; D gene uncertain. V was cut by 5 bases and J by 2 bases, with 9 bases left in between. The CDR3 is made up of 13 amino acids. Looked up from germline, CDR1 is LNHDA and CDR2 is SQIVND (reference sequence).

On this clone itself: Other DNA sequences in this specimen translate into the identical CDR3. The CDR3 DNA is TGCGCCAGCAGCCAAGGCGGCGGGGGCACCTACGAGCAGTACTTC. Translating gives CASSQGGGGTYEQYF. The rearrangement links TRBV4-1 to TRBJ2-7, with D possibly being TRBD2 (7 bases). Germline CDR1 and CDR2: MGHRA and YSYEKL. This CDR3 has 15 amino acids. Trimming removed 1 base from V and 2 bases from J, with 12 bases in between.

This chain links TRBV6-5 with TRBJ2-3; D may correspond to TRBD1 or TRBD2 (6 bases each). This CDR3 is built from 14 residues. Germline lookup yields CDR1 MNHEY and CDR2 SVGAGI. V was shortened by 2 bases and J by 4 bases, with 10 bases between the two germline ends. The CDR3 protein is CASSYLGGADTQYF. The CDR3 DNA follows: TGTGCCAGCAGTTACCTGGGGGGCGCAGATACGCAGTATTTT.

The V and J genes are TRBV6-1 and TRBJ2-3, with D perhaps being TRBD1 or TRBD2 (6 bases each). The V and J ends lost 2 bases and 5 bases respectively, with 14 bases between them. The CDR3 has 15 residues. Germline V gene data show CDR1 as MNHNS and CDR2 as SASEGT. Here the CDR3 DNA reads TGTGCCAGCAGTGAAAGGGGGGAAGCGGTAGATACGCAGTATTTT. Translation gives CASSERGEAVDTQYF.

This chain links TRBV5-8 with TRBJ2-6; D gene uncertain. Trimming shortened V by 2 bases and J by 3 bases, and 6 bases separated the two germline ends. The CDR3 spans 14 residues. Germline V gene sequence: CDR1 SGHTS, CDR2 YDEGEE. The CDR3 region has the DNA TGTGCCAGCAGCTTTTATGGTGGGGCCAACGTCCTGACTTTC. Its protein is CASSFYGGANVLTF. Looking up the rest from reference TRBV5-8 and TRBJ2-6 gives the full variable domain: EAGVTQSPTHLIKTRGQQATLRCSPISGHTSVYWYQQALGLGLQFLLWYDEGEERNRGNFPPRFSGRQFPNYSSELNVNALELEDSALYLCASSFYGGANVLTFGAGSRLTVL.

For the CDR3, the DNA is TGTGCCAGCAGCCCCAGACTAGCGGGGGACCTTTTAATCGTCGACGAGCAGTACTTC. It specifies CASSPRLAGDLLIVDEQYF. The chain has TRBV7-6 and TRBJ2-7, with 12 bases that match TRBD2. V was pared by 5 bases and J by 5 bases, with 19 bases of the junction left unmatched. Germline V CDR1 and CDR2: SGHVS, FNYEAQ. The CDR3 is 19 amino acids.

The chain recombines TRBV13 with TRBJ2-7; D is ambiguous. CDR3 length: 14 amino acids. V gave up 2 bases and J gave up 0 bases, with 8 bases separating them. CDR1 and CDR2 (germline): PRHDT, FYEKMQ (reference sequence). CDR3 amino acids: CASSLSVNSYEQYF. The CDR3 region has the DNA TGTGCCAGCAGCTTATCCGTTAACTCCTACGAGCAGTACTTC.

This chain joins TRBV30 and TRBJ1-1; 9 bases match TRBD1. Trimming cost V 5 bases and J 7 bases; bases outside gene matches: 17. Germline V gene data show CDR1 as GTSNPN and CDR2 as SVGIG (reference sequence). The CDR3 loop spans 16 amino acids. The CDR3 DNA is TGTGCCTGGTATACCGGGACAGGGTTCCTCTCGGGTGAAGCTTTCTTT. As protein: CAWYTGTGFLSGEAFF.

This chain uses TRBV7-6 with TRBJ1-4, with TRBD1 as a possible D gene (6 bases). V lost 1 base and J lost 5, with 11 bases in between. The CDR3 covers 15 residues. Germline V gene data show CDR1 as SGHVS and CDR2 as FNYEAQ. Written as DNA, the CDR3 is TGTGCCAGCAGCTTAGAGGGGGGAAGGAATGAAAAACTGTTTTTT. It yields the protein CASSLEGGRNEKLFF.

The chain uses TRBV10-2 and TRBJ2-7; 8 nucleotides agree with TRBD1. CDR1 and CDR2 from the germline V gene are WSHSY and SAAADI. The ends lost 6 bases at V and 2 bases at J; junction bases unmatched: 9. The CDR3 consists of 15 residues. The CDR3 loop is CASREGQVFTYEQYF. The CDR3 bases are TGCGCCAGCAGGGAGGGACAGGTGTTTACCTACGAGCAGTACTTC.

Remarks on this clone: A junction boundary mismatches the germline segment, possibly from a read error. The genes are TRBV5-4 and TRBJ2-7; TRBD2 aligns across 9 bases. The length of the CDR3 is 16 residues. CDR1 SGHNT and CDR2 YYREEE come from the germline V gene (reference sequence). The CDR3 spells CASSGGAGGSSYEQYF. Here the CDR3 DNA reads TGTGCTAGCAGCGGGGGAGCGGGGGGAAGCTCCTACGAGCAGTACTTC.